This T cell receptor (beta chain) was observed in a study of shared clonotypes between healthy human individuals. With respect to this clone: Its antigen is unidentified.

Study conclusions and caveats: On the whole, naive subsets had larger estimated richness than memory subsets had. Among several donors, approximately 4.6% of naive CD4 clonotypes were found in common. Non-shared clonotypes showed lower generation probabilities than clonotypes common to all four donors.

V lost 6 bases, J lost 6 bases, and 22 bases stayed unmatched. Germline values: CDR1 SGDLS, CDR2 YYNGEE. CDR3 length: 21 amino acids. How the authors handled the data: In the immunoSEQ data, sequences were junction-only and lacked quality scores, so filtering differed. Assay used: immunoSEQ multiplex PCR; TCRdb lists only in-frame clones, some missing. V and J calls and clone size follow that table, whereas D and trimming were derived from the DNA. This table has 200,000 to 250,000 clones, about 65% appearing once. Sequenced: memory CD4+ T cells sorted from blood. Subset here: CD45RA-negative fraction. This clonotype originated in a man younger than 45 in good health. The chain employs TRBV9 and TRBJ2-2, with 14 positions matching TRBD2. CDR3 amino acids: CASMSRDRGLAGVVGAGELFF. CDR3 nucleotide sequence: TGTGCCAGCATGTCTCGGGACAGGGGACTAGCGGGAGTGGTCGGGGCCGGGGAGCTGTTTTTT.